A selection of T cell receptor beta chains follows, all from one sample in a study of vaccination effects on CD4 cells after COVID-19. Their antigen targets remain unknown. Assay: immunoSEQ multiplex PCR; the TCRdb copy retains only in-frame clones and omits some. The sample lists tens of thousands of clones; about four fifths were seen once. The sample in question was CD4+ T cells from PBMCs cultured without peptide, obtained before COVID-19 vaccination. The origin of the receptors is a human donor who received a COVID-19 vaccine. The CDR3 runs from the conserved cysteine through the conserved F or W. Each record gives: D gene, J gene, clone size, V gene, CDR3 DNA, CDR3 protein. The D gene is left open where the match is weak. A clone size is listed for some rows: how often the clone was seen (once, few, many), or a class if it is expanded.

TRBD2	TRBJ2-1	.	TRBV2	TGTGCCAGCAGTGCTGGGACTAGTGGATACAATGAGCAGTTCTTC	CASSAGTSGYNEQFF
TRBD1	TRBJ1-2	.	TRBV4-3	TGCGCCAGCAGCCAAGCAGACAGGGCTAAGGGCTACACCTTC	CASSQADRAKGYTF
TRBD2	TRBJ2-5	.	TRBV20-1	TGCAGTGCTAGTAGCGGGGGGGCCTGGGAGACCCAGTACTTC	CSASSGGAWETQYF
TRBD1	TRBJ1-1	.	TRBV2	TGTGCCAGCAGGGACAGGGGGATGAACACTGAAGCTTTCTTT	CASRDRGMNTEAFF
TRBD1	TRBJ1-1	.	TRBV4-2	TGTGCCAGCAGCCAACTTTACAGGGGAAGGACTGAAGCTTTCTTT	CASSQLYRGRTEAFF
.	TRBJ2-4	once	TRBV5-1	TGCGCCAGCAGCTTGTGGGGGGAGGACATTCAGTACTTC	CASSLWGEDIQYF
TRBD1	TRBJ1-3	.	TRBV2	TGTGCCAGCAGTAAACAGGGGAAGGGCTCTGGAAACACCATATATTTT	CASSKQGKGSGNTIYF
.	TRBJ1-2	.	TRBV6-1	TGTGCCAGCAGTGAAGCCGGCCCGGGCTATGGCTACACCTTC	CASSEAGPGYGYTF
.	TRBJ2-2	.	TRBV6-5	TGTGCCAGCAGTTACCCCGGGACCGGGGAGCTGTTTTTT	CASSYPGTGELFF
.	TRBJ2-3	.	TRBV6-6	TGTGCCAGCCGAAGGGGAAGCACAGATACGCAGTATTTT	CASRRGSTDTQYF
.	TRBJ2-5	.	TRBV11-2	TGTGCCAGCGGCCCCCGGGGACCTCAAGAGACCCAGTACTTC	CASGPRGPQETQYF
.	TRBJ1-5	.	TRBV3-1/TRBV3-2	TGTGCCAGCAGCCAAGAGCTTAGGCAGCCCCAGCATTTT	CASSQELRQPQHF
TRBD1	TRBJ1-2	.	TRBV28	TGTGCCAGCAGTTTGGGGCGGGCAGGGGGCAACTATGGCTACACCTTC	CASSLGRAGGNYGYTF
.	TRBJ1-1	few	TRBV2	TGTGCCAGCAGTGTTGGGGAGAACACTGAAGCTTTCTTT	CASSVGENTEAFF
.	TRBJ2-7	.	TRBV20-1	TGCAGTGCTAGAGTGGGTAAGCAGTACTTC	CSARVGKQYF
.	TRBJ1-3	.	TRBV9	TGTGCCAGCAGCGTAGCTACTAGGGGAAACACCATATATTTT	CASSVATRGNTIYF
.	TRBJ1-2	few	TRBV7-9	TGTGCCAGCAGCTTTAAGACCGGTCTGGGTGGCTACACCTTC	CASSFKTGLGGYTF
.	TRBJ1-1	.	TRBV12-5	TGTGCTAGTGGTTTGGGACCTATGTCTGAAGCTTTCTTT	CASGLGPMSEAFF
TRBD1	TRBJ2-7	.	TRBV6-5	TGTGCCAGCAGACGACCCGGGACAGGGCTCGAGCAGTACTTC	CASRRPGTGLEQYF
TRBD1	TRBJ2-7	few	TRBV5-1	TGCGCCAGCAGCTTGGGAGGACAGGGAACCGAGCAGTACTTC	CASSLGGQGTEQYF
.	TRBJ1-6	.	TRBV2	TGTGCCAGCAGGGGTGGCGGTAGCTCCTATAATTCACCCCTCCACTTT	CASRGGGSSYNSPLHF
TRBD1	TRBJ1-2	.	TRBV19	TGTGCCAGTACCCCAAGCGGGACAGGAAAAGGCTACACCTTC	CASTPSGTGKGYTF
.	TRBJ1-1	.	TRBV28	TGTGCCAGCAGTTTGGTTATCTCTGAAGCTTTCTTT	CASSLVISEAFF
TRBD2	TRBJ2-3	.	TRBV19	TGTGCCAGTAGTGAGCGGGGGGGCATAGATACGCAGTATTTT	CASSERGGIDTQYF
TRBD1	TRBJ1-1	few	TRBV7-2	TGTGCCAGCAGCGCTCTAATCGGGACAGGGGTAAACACTGAAGCTTTCTTT	CASSALIGTGVNTEAFF
.	TRBJ1-6	few	TRBV6-6	TGTGCCAGCAGTCTTGTTAATTCACCCCTCCACTTT	CASSLVNSPLHF
.	TRBJ2-6	.	TRBV5-4	TGTGCCAGCACTTTCCCAGAAGGGGCCAACGTCCTGACTTTC	CASTFPEGANVLTF
TRBD2	TRBJ2-7	.	TRBV27	TGTGCCAGCAGTTTCCGCTCGGCTAGCGGGAGCTCCTACGAGCAGTACTTC	CASSFRSASGSSYEQYF
TRBD1	TRBJ2-1	few	TRBV6-2/TRBV6-3	TGTGCCAGCAGTTACCCGAGGGGGCAAGGCAATGAGCAGTTCTTC	CASSYPRGQGNEQFF
TRBD2	TRBJ2-5	once	TRBV5-1	TGCGCCAGCAGCTATAGCGGGGGTGAGACCCAGTACTTC	CASSYSGGETQYF
.	TRBJ2-2	.	TRBV9	TGTGCCAGCAGCGTTTTAGCGGACCCCAACGCCGGGGAGCTGTTTTTT	CASSVLADPNAGELFF
.	TRBJ1-2	few	TRBV5-1	TGCGCCAGCAGCCCAGCTCGTGGCTATGGCTACACCTTC	CASSPARGYGYTF
TRBD1	TRBJ2-7	few	TRBV12-3/TRBV12-4	TGTGCCAGCAGGCTGACAGGGAACCACGAGCAGTACTTC	CASRLTGNHEQYF
.	TRBJ2-1	.	TRBV5-8	TGTGCCAGCAGCTTGGTAGGCGTTTTAGGGCAGTTCTTC	CASSLVGVLGQFF
TRBD2	TRBJ2-1	.	TRBV19	TGTGCCACCCGGGGGGGCTCCTACAATGAGCAGTTCTTC	CATRGGSYNEQFF
.	TRBJ1-1	.	TRBV7-9	TGTGCCAGCAGCTTAATGGAAGGGAACACTGAAGCTTTCTTT	CASSLMEGNTEAFF
.	TRBJ2-5	.	TRBV4-1	TGCGCCAGCAGCCAAGTCACCCGGCAGCCAGGAGAGACCCAGTACTTC	CASSQVTRQPGETQYF